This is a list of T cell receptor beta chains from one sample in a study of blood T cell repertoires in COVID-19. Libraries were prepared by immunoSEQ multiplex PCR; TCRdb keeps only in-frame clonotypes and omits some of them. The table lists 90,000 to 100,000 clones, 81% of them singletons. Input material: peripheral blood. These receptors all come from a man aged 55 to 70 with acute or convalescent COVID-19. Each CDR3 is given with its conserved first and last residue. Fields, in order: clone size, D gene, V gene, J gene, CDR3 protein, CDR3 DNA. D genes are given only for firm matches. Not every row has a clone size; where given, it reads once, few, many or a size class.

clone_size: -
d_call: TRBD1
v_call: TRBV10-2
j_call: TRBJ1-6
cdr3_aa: CASSGQQNSPLHF
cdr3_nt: TGCGCCAGCTCGGGACAGCAGAATTCACCCCTCCACTTT

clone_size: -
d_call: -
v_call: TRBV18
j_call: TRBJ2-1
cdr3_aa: CASSPGNLGEQFF
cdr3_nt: TGTGCCAGCTCACCCGGGAATCTTGGGGAGCAGTTCTTC

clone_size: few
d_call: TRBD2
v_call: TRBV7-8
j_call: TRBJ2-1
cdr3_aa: CASSLGGGSYNEQFF
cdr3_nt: TGTGCCAGCAGCCTCGGGGGGGGTTCCTACAATGAGCAGTTCTTC

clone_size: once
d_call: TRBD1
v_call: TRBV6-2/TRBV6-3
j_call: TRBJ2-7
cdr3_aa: CASRPYRGSYEQYF
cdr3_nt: TGTGCCAGCAGACCTTACAGGGGCTCCTACGAGCAGTACTTC

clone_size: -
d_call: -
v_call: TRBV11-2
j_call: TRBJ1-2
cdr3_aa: CASSQRNYGYTF
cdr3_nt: TGTGCCAGCAGCCAGCGTAACTATGGCTACACCTTC

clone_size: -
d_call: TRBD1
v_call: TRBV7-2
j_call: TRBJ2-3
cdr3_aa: CASSLVGTGADTQYF
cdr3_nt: TGTGCCAGCAGCTTAGTTGGGACAGGGGCAGATACGCAGTATTTT

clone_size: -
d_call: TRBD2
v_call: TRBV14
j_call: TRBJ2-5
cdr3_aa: CASSQVGRGYQETQYF
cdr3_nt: TGTGCCAGCAGCCAAGTCGGGCGGGGGTACCAAGAGACCCAGTACTTC

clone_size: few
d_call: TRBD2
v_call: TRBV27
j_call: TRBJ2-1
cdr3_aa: CASSPLTSGGARSYNEQFF
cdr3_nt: TGTGCCAGCAGTCCCTTGACTAGCGGGGGGGCCCGATCCTACAATGAGCAGTTCTTC

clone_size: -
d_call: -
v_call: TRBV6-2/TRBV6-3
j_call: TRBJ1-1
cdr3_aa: CASSYSIISGVGLANTEAFF
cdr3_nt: TGTGCCAGCAGTTACTCGATAATTTCAGGCGTGGGGCTTGCGAACACTGAAGCTTTCTTT

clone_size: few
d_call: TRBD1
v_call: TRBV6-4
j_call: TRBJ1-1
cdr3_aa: CASSVGQGYEAFF
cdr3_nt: TGTGCCAGCAGTGTAGGACAGGGGTATGAAGCTTTCTTT

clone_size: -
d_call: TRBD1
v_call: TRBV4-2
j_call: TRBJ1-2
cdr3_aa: CASSQTDRVGGYTF
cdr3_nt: TGTGCCAGCAGCCAAACGGACAGGGTCGGTGGCTACACCTTC

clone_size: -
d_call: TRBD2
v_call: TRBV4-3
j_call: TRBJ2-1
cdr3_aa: CASSQDWASGRILANEQFF
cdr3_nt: TGCGCCAGCAGCCAAGATTGGGCTAGCGGGAGGATTTTGGCAAATGAGCAGTTCTTC

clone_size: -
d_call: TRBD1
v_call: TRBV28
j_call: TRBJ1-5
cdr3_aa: CASSFGQGHGQPQHF
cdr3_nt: TGTGCCAGCAGTTTCGGACAGGGGCATGGACAGCCCCAGCATTTT

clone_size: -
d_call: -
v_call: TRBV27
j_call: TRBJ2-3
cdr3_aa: CASYQGPDTQYF
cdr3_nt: TGTGCCAGCTACCAGGGTCCAGATACGCAGTATTTT

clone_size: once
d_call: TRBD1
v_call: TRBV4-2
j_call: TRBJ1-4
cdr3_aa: CASSRKQGLDPTNEKLFF
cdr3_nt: TGTGCCAGCAGCCGAAAACAGGGGCTCGACCCAACTAATGAAAAACTGTTTTTT

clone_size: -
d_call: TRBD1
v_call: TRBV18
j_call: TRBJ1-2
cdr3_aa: CASSLGQGDGYTF
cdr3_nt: TGTGCCAGCTCGCTTGGACAGGGAGATGGCTACACCTTC

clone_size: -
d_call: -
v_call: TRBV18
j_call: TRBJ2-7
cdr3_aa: CASSRDEDKEYEQYF
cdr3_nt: TGTGCCAGCTCACGTGACGAGGACAAGGAATACGAGCAGTACTTC

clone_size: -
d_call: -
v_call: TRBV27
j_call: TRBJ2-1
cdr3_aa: CASSPDPPSDLYNEQFF
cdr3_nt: TGTGCCAGCAGTCCCGACCCTCCTAGCGACCTCTACAATGAGCAGTTCTTC

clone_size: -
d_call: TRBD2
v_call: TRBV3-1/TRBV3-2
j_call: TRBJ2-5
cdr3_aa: CASSHSGGETQYF
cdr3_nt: TGTGCCAGCAGCCATAGCGGGGGAGAGACCCAGTACTTC

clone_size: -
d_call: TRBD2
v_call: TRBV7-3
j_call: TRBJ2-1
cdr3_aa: CASSLTGTSNEQFF
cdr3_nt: TGTGCCAGCAGCTTAACCGGGACTAGTAATGAGCAGTTCTTC

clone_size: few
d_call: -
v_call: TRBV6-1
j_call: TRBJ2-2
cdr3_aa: CASSEGLANGELFF
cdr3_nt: TGTGCCAGCAGTGAGGGTCTAGCGAACGGGGAGCTGTTTTTT

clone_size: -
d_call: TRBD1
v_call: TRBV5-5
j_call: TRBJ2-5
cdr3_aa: CASSPRQGWGSETQYF
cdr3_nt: TGTGCCAGCAGTCCTAGACAGGGATGGGGCTCGGAGACCCAGTACTTC

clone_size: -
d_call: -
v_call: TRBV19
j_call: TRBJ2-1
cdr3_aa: CASSIDPPAKLGARFF
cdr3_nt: TGTGCCAGTAGTATAGATCCCCCCGCCAAATTGGGGGCGCGGTTCTTC

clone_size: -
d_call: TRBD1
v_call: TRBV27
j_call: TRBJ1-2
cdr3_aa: CASRKGTGYYGYTF
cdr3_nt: TGTGCCAGCCGGAAAGGGACAGGCTACTATGGCTACACCTTC

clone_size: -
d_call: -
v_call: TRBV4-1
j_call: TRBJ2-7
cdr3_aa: CASSQEQGVEQYF
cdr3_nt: TGCGCCAGCAGCCAAGAACAGGGCGTCGAGCAGTACTTC

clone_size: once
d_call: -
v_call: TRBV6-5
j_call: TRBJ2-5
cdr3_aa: CASSYGSGHQAETQYF
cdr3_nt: TGTGCCAGCAGTTACGGGTCGGGACACCAGGCAGAGACCCAGTACTTC

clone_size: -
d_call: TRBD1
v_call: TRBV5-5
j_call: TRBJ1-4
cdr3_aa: CASSSRDSFNEKLFF
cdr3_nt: TGTGCCAGCAGCAGTAGGGACAGTTTTAATGAAAAACTGTTTTTT

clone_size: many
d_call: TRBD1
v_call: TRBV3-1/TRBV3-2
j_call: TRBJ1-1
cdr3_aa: CASSLQGLQGIGTEAFF
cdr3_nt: TGTGCCAGCAGCCTACAGGGCTTACAGGGGATCGGCACTGAAGCTTTCTTT

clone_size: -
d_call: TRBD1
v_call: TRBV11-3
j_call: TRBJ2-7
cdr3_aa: CASSLGTGSSYEQYF
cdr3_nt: TGTGCCAGCAGCTTAGGGACAGGGAGCTCCTACGAGCAGTACTTC

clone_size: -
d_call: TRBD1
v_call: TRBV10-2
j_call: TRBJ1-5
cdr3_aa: CASSENLDRGRNQPQHF
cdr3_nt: TGCGCCAGCAGTGAGAACTTGGACAGGGGGCGAAATCAGCCCCAGCATTTT

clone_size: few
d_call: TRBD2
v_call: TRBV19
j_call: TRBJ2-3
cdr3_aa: CASSIYSGGTDTQYF
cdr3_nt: TGTGCCAGTAGTATTTATAGCGGGGGCACAGATACGCAGTATTTT

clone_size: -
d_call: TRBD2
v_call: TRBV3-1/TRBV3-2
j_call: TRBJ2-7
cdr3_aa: CASSQDWRNGGRGSYEQYF
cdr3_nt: TGTGCCAGCAGCCAAGATTGGCGGAACGGCGGGAGGGGATCCTACGAGCAGTACTTC

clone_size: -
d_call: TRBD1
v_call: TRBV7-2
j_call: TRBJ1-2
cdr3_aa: CASSLGHRGHYGYTF
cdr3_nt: TGTGCCAGCAGCTTAGGACACAGGGGCCACTATGGCTACACCTTC

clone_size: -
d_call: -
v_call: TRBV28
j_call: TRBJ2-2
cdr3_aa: CASSLPGKQTGELFF
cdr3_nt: TGTGCCAGCAGTTTGCCAGGGAAGCAAACCGGGGAGCTGTTTTTT

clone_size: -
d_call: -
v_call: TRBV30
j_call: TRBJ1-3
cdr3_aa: CAWSVDLRRTIYF
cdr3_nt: TGTGCCTGGAGTGTTGACTTAAGGCGGACCATATATTTT

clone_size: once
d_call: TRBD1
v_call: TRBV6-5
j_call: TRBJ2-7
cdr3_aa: CASSAGQGSYEQYF
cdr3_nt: TGTGCCAGCAGCGCGGGACAGGGGAGCTACGAGCAGTACTTC

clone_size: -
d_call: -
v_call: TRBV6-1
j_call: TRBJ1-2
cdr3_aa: CASSGAQGIGNYGYTF
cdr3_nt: TGTGCCAGCAGTGGGGCGCAGGGCATAGGGAACTATGGCTACACCTTC

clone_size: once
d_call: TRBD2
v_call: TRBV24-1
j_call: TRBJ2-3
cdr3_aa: CATSDPAGVLDTQYF
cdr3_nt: TGTGCCACCAGTGATCCAGCGGGAGTACTAGATACGCAGTATTTT

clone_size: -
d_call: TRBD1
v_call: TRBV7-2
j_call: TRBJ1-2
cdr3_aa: CASTGQGIGYTF
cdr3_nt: TGTGCCAGTACGGGACAGGGGATTGGCTACACCTTC

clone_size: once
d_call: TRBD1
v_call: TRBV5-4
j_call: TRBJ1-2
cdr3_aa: CASSMTGAGYGYTF
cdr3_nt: TGTGCCAGCAGCATGACAGGGGCTGGCTATGGCTACACCTTC